This is a list of T cell receptor beta chains from one sample in a study of T-cell memory formation after mild COVID-19. MiXCR, applied by TCRdb to the 5' RACE reads, yields one record per CDR3 protein. This table holds roughly 200,000 distinct CDR3 sequences, 20% to 25% found once. The source material was PBMCs or a T cell subset sorted from them (not recorded which). Receptor source: an adult woman who had mild COVID-19 (a few samples of this study predate the infection). Cell type and time point are not known. Each CDR3 is given with its conserved first and last residue. The order of the fields is CDR3 length, J gene, V gene, D gene, clone size, CDR3 DNA, CDR3 protein. D genes are given only for firm matches. The size field is filled for only some rows; it gives once, few, many or a size class.

>14|TRBJ2-7|TRBV10-3|TRBD1|-
TGTGCCATCAAAGGGGACAGGGGACGCTACGAGCAGTACTTC
CAIKGDRGRYEQYF
>15|TRBJ1-1|TRBV12-3/TRBV12-4|-|-
TGTGCCAGCACCTTTGACAGCACTATGAACACTGAAGCTTTCTTT
CASTFDSTMNTEAFF
>15|TRBJ2-7|TRBV28|-|-
TGTGCCAGCAGTTTTAGGAGGGGGCTTTACTACGAGCAGTACTTC
CASSFRRGLYYEQYF
>16|TRBJ2-7|TRBV28|-|few
TGTGCCAGCAGTTTATCCCCTGAGGGCAGCTCCTACGAGCAGTACTTC
CASSLSPEGSSYEQYF
>16|TRBJ2-3|TRBV3-1|-|few
TGTGCCAGCAGCCAAGATCACGGCGGATTCACAGATACGCAGTATTTT
CASSQDHGGFTDTQYF
>13|TRBJ2-7|TRBV12-3/TRBV12-4|-|-
TGTGCCAGCAGTCCGACTGCCCCAGCCGAGCAGTACTTC
CASSPTAPAEQYF
>17|TRBJ2-7|TRBV7-9|TRBD1|-
TGTGCCAGCAGCTCAACAGGGGGGGACAGGGTTTTCTACGAGCAGTACTTC
CASSSTGGDRVFYEQYF
>15|TRBJ2-1|TRBV3-1|-|-
TGTGCCAGCAGCCAAGATCCGGGAAGCTACAATGAGCAGTTCTTC
CASSQDPGSYNEQFF
>17|TRBJ2-1|TRBV20-1|TRBD2|few
TGCAGTGCGGAGAGGGGACTAGCGGGGGGCCCGACCAATGAGCAGTTCTTC
CSAERGLAGGPTNEQFF
>13|TRBJ2-3|TRBV11-2|-|many
TGTGCCAGCAGTTCTAACTCTGCAGATACGCAGTATTTT
CASSSNSADTQYF
>17|TRBJ2-2|TRBV12-3/TRBV12-4|-|few
TGTGCCAGCAGTACATTCCGATCCCGCCCGAACACCGGGGAGCTGTTTTTT
CASSTFRSRPNTGELFF
>14|TRBJ2-3|TRBV6-6|-|-
TGTGCCAGCAGTCCTACAGCGACTACCGATACGCAGTATTTT
CASSPTATTDTQYF
>10|TRBJ2-1|TRBV19|-|-
TGTGCCACCGGTGGGTACAATGAGCAGTTC
CATGGYNEQF
>14|TRBJ2-6|TRBV9|-|-
TGTGCCAGCAGCGTAGAGGGGTCCTCAAGCGTCCTGACTTTC
CASSVEGSSSVLTF
>12|TRBJ2-5|TRBV12-3/TRBV12-4|TRBD2|few
TGTGCCAGCGGCGGGGGGGAAGAGACCCAGTACTTC
CASGGGEETQYF
>15|TRBJ2-2|TRBV11-3|-|few
TGTGCCAGCAGCAAAAGACTAGACTTAGCCGGGGAGCTGTTTTTT
CASSKRLDLAGELFF
>15|TRBJ1-2|TRBV7-8|TRBD1|-
TGTGCCAGCAGCTCCGGGACAGGGACTAACTATGGCTACACCTTC
CASSSGTGTNYGYTF
>13|TRBJ1-1|TRBV12-3/TRBV12-4|-|-
TGTGCCAGCAGTTTAATAACTGACACTGAAGCTTTCTTT
CASSLITDTEAFF
>19|TRBJ2-1|TRBV7-9|TRBD2|few
TGTGCCAGCAGCTTTCATCCGATAAGCGGGAGGGCGGTCTACAATGAGCAGTTCTTC
CASSFHPISGRAVYNEQFF
>16|TRBJ2-3|TRBV7-9|-|-
TGTGCCAGCAGCATCCTACTAGGCGGGAACACAGATACGCAGTATTTT
CASSILLGGNTDTQYF
>17|TRBJ2-2|TRBV15|-|-
TGTGCCACCAGCAGAGAGAGACGGACTGCGAACACCGGGGAGCTGTTTTTT
CATSRERRTANTGELFF
>13|TRBJ1-2|TRBV19|TRBD1|-
TGTGCCAGTATGAGACAGGGGTTTATTGGCTACACCTTC
CASMRQGFIGYTF
>15|TRBJ2-2|TRBV6-5|-|few
TGTGCCAGCAGTTACTCTGGTGTCAGCACCGGGGAGCTGTTTTTT
CASSYSGVSTGELFF
>15|TRBJ1-4|TRBV9|-|once
TGTGCCAGCAGCGAAAAACAGGGAATTCGTGAAAAACTGTTTTTT
CASSEKQGIREKLFF
>18|TRBJ1-3|TRBV29-1|-|-
TGCAGCGTTGAAGATAGTTCACGGACGGCCCCCTCTGGAAACACCATATATTTT
CSVEDSSRTAPSGNTIYF